The clone carrying this TCR beta chain was counted between two and nine times. How the authors handled the data: Reference gene primer amplification in the assay estimated nucleated cell counts. Method: immunoSEQ multiplex PCR; TCRdb's copy keeps in-frame clones and lacks some. From that table come the V and J calls and clone size; the DNA was used to work out D and trimming. The sample contains roughly 49,000 clones, about 70% of which appear only once. This specimen belongs to a study of blood T cell repertoires in COVID-19. Study summary: Some COVID-19 samples were acute and others convalescent; all came from the United States, Italy and Spain. T cells, B-cell-depleted T cells, or PBMCs provided the cDNA or gDNA that served as material.

V was pared by 5 bases and J by 10 bases, with 20 bases between. The length of the CDR3 is 14 residues. The V gene's germline CDR1 is MNHEY and CDR2 SVGEGT. The V and J genes are TRBV6-2 or TRBV6-3 and TRBJ1-2; no definite D call. Sequences were obtained from peripheral blood. This TCR was recovered from a woman in her sixties or seventies with acute or convalescent COVID-19. CDR3 in amino acids: CASSPGAGEAVYTF. CDR3 in DNA: TGTGCCAGCAGTCCAGGCGCGGGAGAGGCGGTCTACACCTTC.